This T cell receptor beta chain was retrieved from a study of identical twins. Each CDR3 protein is one row after TCRdb ran MiXCR on the 5' RACE reads. The sample has some 630,000 distinct CDR3 sequences, around 7.4% seen once. This clonotype was observed at least ten times. The antigen remains unidentified. There are 15 residues in the CDR3. CDR1 and CDR2 from the germline V gene are MNHEY and SMNVEV (reference sequence). The germline V and J ends were trimmed by 2 bases and 4 bases, with 12 bases remaining between them. Study-wide findings and caveats: Cord blood's abundant beta clonotypes had fewer insertions, unlike memory repertoires. Sequences that were beta out-of-frame showed weaker excess twin sharing. The authors noted that invariant MAIT and iNKT cells could partly confound zero-insertion analyses.

These records were also assigned to another study, of yellow fever vaccine responses in identical twins.

This clonotype was sampled from a young woman in good health. This sequence joins TRBV27 and TRBJ1-5; D might be TRBD1 (6 bases). Sequencing used PBMCs. CDR3 DNA: TGTGCCAGCAGTTTAATGTCGGGACAAAATCAGCCCCAGCATTTT. It yields the protein CASSLMSGQNQPQHF.